Presented here are 10 T cell receptor beta chains from one specimen sequenced in a study of blood T cell repertoires in COVID-19. Profiled with immunoSEQ multiplex PCR; TCRdb holds only in-frame clones, not every one. The sample holds 250,000 to 300,000 clones, roughly nine tenths seen once. Material for sequencing was PBMCs or T cells enriched from blood (not recorded which). The receptors were sampled from a human donor in a cohort exposed to, infected with or recovered from COVID-19 (not recorded which). The donor label of this sample is uncertain.

The chain carries TRBV7-8 and TRBJ1-1; D ambiguous. V was cut by 1 base and J by 3 bases, with 9 bases left in between. The CDR3 covers 14 residues. Germline assignment: CDR1 SGHVS and CDR2 FQNEAQ. CDR3 in DNA: TGTGCCAGCAGCTTAGGGGGAGAGGACACTGAAGCTTTCTTT. This translates into CASSLGGEDTEAFF.

The chain recombines TRBV25-1 with TRBJ2-7; 8 bases agree with TRBD1. With 9 bases clipped from V and 4 bases from J, the junction kept 8 bases outside the gene matches. CDR3 length equals 13 residues. Germline assignment: CDR1 MGHDK and CDR2 SYGVNS. Here the CDR3 DNA reads TGTGCCAGTTCCTGGCAGGGGGCATACGAGCAGTACTTC. It encodes CASSWQGAYEQYF.

The rearrangement links TRBV6-1 to TRBJ1-1; D possibly corresponds to TRBD1 (5 bases). This CDR3 is 13 amino acids long. The germline CDR1 and CDR2 sequences are MNHNS and SASEGT. Trimming stripped 3 bases from V and 7 bases from J, with 12 bases between. The CDR3 coding sequence is TGTGCCAGCAGTGATTACCGCAGGGATGAAGCTTTCTTT. This encodes CASSDYRRDEAFF.

This clone was counted a single time. This chain uses TRBV6-5 with TRBJ2-1; TRBD2 might be the D (6 bases). The germline V gene has CDR1 MNHEY and CDR2 SVGAGI. CDR3 length equals 16 residues. V was cut by 0 bases and J by 6 bases, with 15 bases left in between. CDR3 sequence (DNA): TGTGCCAGCAGTTACTCGAGGGCGGGGTACGGCAATGAGCAGTTCTTC. It encodes CASSYSRAGYGNEQFF.

J is TRBJ2-3 and V is TRBV5-1; 9 positions match TRBD1. V was clipped by 4 bases and J by 1 base; unmatched bases: 4. Germline V gene data show CDR1 as SGHRS and CDR2 as YFSETQ. The CDR3 is 15 amino acids. Here the CDR3 reads CASSHGQGRTDTQYF. Here the CDR3 DNA reads TGCGCCAGCAGCCATGGACAGGGGCGCACAGATACGCAGTATTTT.

V is TRBV19 and J is TRBJ1-1; D ambiguous. Trimming shortened V by 5 bases and J by 4 bases, and 17 bases separated the two germline ends. The CDR3 consists of 15 residues. The germline CDR1 and CDR2 sequences are LNHDA and SQIVND (reference sequence). CDR3 nucleotide sequence: TGTGCCAGTAGTCCTCATCGATCTGAGGGCACTGAAGCTTTCTTT. Its translation: CASSPHRSEGTEAFF.

The genes are TRBV5-4 and TRBJ2-3; 12 bases fit TRBD2. The CDR3 consists of 18 residues. From germline, CDR1 is SGHNT and CDR2 YYREEE (reference sequence). Germline trimming cut 9 bases from V and 0 bases from J; bases unmatched to any gene: 14. The CDR3 reads CATLRTSGDRLSTDTQYF. CDR3 bases: TGTGCCACCCTTCGGACTAGCGGGGACCGCCTTAGCACAGATACGCAGTATTTT.

The chain joins TRBV2 to TRBJ1-6, with D possibly TRBD1 on 6 matching bases. The CDR3 has 15 residues. Between the trimmed V and J ends, which lost 6 bases and 2 bases, there was a span of 11 bases. The germline V gene has CDR1 SNHLY and CDR2 FYNNEI. In nucleotides, the CDR3 is TGTGCCAGCAGGATCAGGACAGCCTATAATTCACCCCTCCACTTT. This encodes CASRIRTAYNSPLHF.

The CDR3 DNA follows: TGTGCCAGCAGCTTAGTTTCAGGGGCGGCAGCTAATGAAAAACTGTTTTTT. Translating gives CASSLVSGAAANEKLFF. V usage is TRBV7-6 and J usage is TRBJ1-4; D might be TRBD1 (6 bases). The length of the CDR3 is 17 residues. CDR1 and CDR2 from the germline V gene are SGHVS and FNYEAQ. Trimming shortened V by 1 base and J by 3 bases, and 15 bases separated the two germline ends. The entire variable domain, with the rest obtained from reference TRBV7-6 and TRBJ1-4, is as follows: GAGVSQSPRYKVTKRGQDVALRCDPISGHVSLYWYRQALGQGPEFLTYFNYEAQQDKSGLPNDRFSAERPEGSISTLTIQRTEQRDSAMYRCASSLVSGAAANEKLFFGSGTQLSVL.

The J gene is TRBJ2-4, the V gene TRBV19, with 10 bases that match TRBD1. In germline, CDR1 is LNHDA, CDR2 SQIVND (reference sequence). This CDR3 region has 15 residues. Trimming cost V 5 bases and J 8 bases; bases outside gene matches: 9. The CDR3 nucleotides read TGTGCCAGTAGTGCTCGGGACAGGGGCTGGGACATTCAGTACTTC. Translation: CASSARDRGWDIQYF.